These 10 T cell receptor beta chains share one sample of origin, sequenced in a study of shared clonotypes between healthy human individuals. Only in-frame clones appear in the TCRdb table, and some are missing; sequencing was by immunoSEQ multiplex PCR. The profile shows 550,000 to 850,000 clones, 55% to 80% of them singletons. Source material: memory CD4+ T cells sorted from blood. Subset specified: CD45RA-negative fraction. These receptors were collected from a woman in her 30s in good health.

V gene TRBV27 combines with J gene TRBJ2-2, with no clear D. V was pared by 6 bases and J by 1 base, with 15 bases between. The germline CDR1 and CDR2 sequences are MNHEY and SMNVEV (reference sequence). CDR3 length: 16 amino acids. CDR3 sequence reads: CASRFGPSWNTGELFF. The CDR3 DNA reads as TGTGCCAGCAGATTCGGCCCATCCTGGAACACCGGGGAGCTGTTTTTT.

The V gene is TRBV7-3, the J gene TRBJ1-5, with D possibly TRBD1 on 5 matching bases. Germline CDR1 SGHTA, CDR2 FQGTGA. Trimming shortened V by 4 bases and J by 0 bases, and 19 bases separated the two germline ends. CDR3 length: 18 amino acids. CDR3 loop: CASSSPASVGDSNQPQHF. CDR3 in DNA: TGTGCCAGCAGCTCACCCGCAAGCGTGGGGGATAGCAATCAGCCCCAGCATTTT.

This chain uses TRBV11-2 with TRBJ2-4; D may match TRBD1 or TRBD2 (7 bases each). The CDR3 spans 16 residues. The V end was cut by 1 base, the J end by 3 bases, with 13 bases between. CDR1 and CDR2 (germline): SGHAT, FQNNGV. The CDR3 is CASSLAPRGGKNIQYF. The CDR3 DNA sequence: TGTGCCAGCAGCTTAGCCCCCAGGGGGGGCAAAAACATTCAGTACTTC.

The V call is TRBV28, the J call TRBJ2-3; TRBD2 matches 15 bases. The CDR3 has 16 residues. Per the germline V gene, CDR1 is MDHEN and CDR2 is SYDVKM. V shed 5 bases and J 5 bases; nucleotides not matched to a gene: 5. The CDR3: CASSVGLAGGRDTQYF. In DNA, the CDR3 is TGTGCCAGCAGTGTGGGACTAGCGGGAGGCAGAGATACGCAGTATTTT.

At least ten counts were recorded for this clone. V and J are TRBV7-9 and TRBJ2-3, with D uncertain. Deletions cut 2 bases from V and 6 bases from J, with 12 bases between. Germline V gene data show CDR1 as SEHNR and CDR2 as FQNEAQ (reference sequence). This CDR3 has 14 residues. In DNA, the CDR3 is TGTGCCAGCAGCTTATCTGCAACAGTTGATACGCAGTATTTT. Amino acid sequence: CASSLSATVDTQYF. The complete variable domain, with remaining parts taken from reference TRBV7-9 and TRBJ2-3, reads DTGVSQNPRHKITKRGQNVTFRCDPISEHNRLYWYRQTLGQGPEFLTYFQNEAQLEKSRLLSDRFSAERPKGSFSTLEIQRTEQGDSAMYLCASSLSATVDTQYFGPGTRLTVL.

The chain links TRBV7-9 to TRBJ2-5, with D perhaps TRBD1 or TRBD2 (6 bases each). The CDR3 runs 16 residues. V lost 2 bases and J lost 2, with 15 bases in between. Germline assignment: CDR1 SEHNR and CDR2 FQNEAQ (reference sequence). The CDR3 DNA reads TGTGCCAGCAGCTTACTCGCGGGAAGGGGGCAAGAGACCCAGTACTTC. Encoded protein: CASSLLAGRGQETQYF.

The chain recombines TRBV28 with TRBJ2-2; D is ambiguous. The CDR3 runs to 13 residues. Germline CDR1 reads MDHEN; CDR2 reads SYDVKM. With 6 bases removed from V and 5 bases from J, the gap between germline ends came to 10 bases. CDR3 DNA: TGTGCCAGCAGAACTTTTAGAACCGGGGAGCTGTTTTTT. Protein product: CASRTFRTGELFF.

This clone was observed a single time. The chain joins TRBV19 to TRBJ2-2; possibly TRBD2 for D (6 bases). V lost 1 base and J 4 bases, leaving 10 bases between the germline ends. This CDR3 contains 15 residues. Per the germline V gene, CDR1 is LNHDA and CDR2 is SQIVND (reference sequence). The CDR3 DNA follows: TGTGCCAGTAGTATAGGGCGGGATGGCACCGGGGAGCTGTTTTTT. This codes for CASSIGRDGTGELFF. Combining the CDR3 with reference TRBV19 and TRBJ2-2 gives the whole variable domain DGGITQSPKYLFRKEGQNVTLSCEQNLNHDAMYWYRQDPGQGLRLIYYSQIVNDFQKGDIAEGYSVSREKKESFPLTVTSAQKNPTAFYLCASSIGRDGTGELFFGEGSRLTVL.

The chain employs TRBV28 and TRBJ2-3; D gene unclear. Germline CDR1 is MDHEN and CDR2 is SYDVKM. This CDR3 contains 12 residues. V was pared by 6 bases and J by 1 base, with 5 bases between. The CDR3 nucleotides are TGTGCCAGCAGCCTGGGCACAGATACGCAGTATTTT. It specifies CASSLGTDTQYF.

The V and J genes are TRBV5-1 and TRBJ2-1, with 12 positions matching TRBD2. Germline V lookup: CDR1 SGHRS, CDR2 YFSETQ. This CDR3 comprises 23 residues. After removal of 0 bases from V and 7 bases from J, the junction contained 26 bases not matched to a gene. CDR3 nucleotide sequence: TGCGCCAGCAGCTTGGCGAATCGTGGGCCAGGTCGACTAGCGGGGGACCTTCGGAATGAGCAGTTCTTC. It codes for CASSLANRGPGRLAGDLRNEQFF.